In this sample, the clone carrying this TCR beta chain turned up a few times. What it recognizes is unknown. CDR3 length: 15 amino acids. Germline-derived CDR1 and CDR2 are SGHTA and FQGNSA. The V segment lost 5 bases and the J segment 2 bases; nucleotides outside the gene matches: 6. The sample comes from a study of T-cell reconstitution after alpha-beta-depleted transplantation in children. Study results and limitations: Roughly two months post-transplant, alpha-beta T cells reportedly originated from several hundred graft clones that had expanded.

A TCRbeta library incorporating unique molecular identifiers was prepared. TCRdb re-analysed the PCR reads in MiXCR, keeping a single row per CDR3 protein. The table has fewer than 550,000 distinct CDR3 sequences, roughly a tenth seen once. The source is a child aged 2-9 years with inherited bone marrow failure, due to receive a stem cell transplant. The starting material was PBMCs, obtained before TCRalphabeta/CD19-depleted stem cell transplant. The genes are TRBV7-2 and TRBJ2-5, with 9 nucleotides matching TRBD2. Here the CDR3 DNA reads TGTGCCAGCAGCGACCCGACTAGCGGACAAGAGACCCAGTACTTC. It is translated as CASSDPTSGQETQYF.